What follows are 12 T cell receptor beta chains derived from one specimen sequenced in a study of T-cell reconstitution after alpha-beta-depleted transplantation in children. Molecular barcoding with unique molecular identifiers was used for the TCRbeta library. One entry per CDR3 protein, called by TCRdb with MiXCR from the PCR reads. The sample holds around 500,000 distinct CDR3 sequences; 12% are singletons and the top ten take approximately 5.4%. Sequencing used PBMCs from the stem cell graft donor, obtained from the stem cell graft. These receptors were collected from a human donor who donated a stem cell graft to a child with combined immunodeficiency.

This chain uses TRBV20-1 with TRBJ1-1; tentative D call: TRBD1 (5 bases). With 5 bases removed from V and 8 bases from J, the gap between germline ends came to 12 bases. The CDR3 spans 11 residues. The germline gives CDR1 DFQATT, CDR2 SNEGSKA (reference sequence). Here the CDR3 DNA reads TGCAGTGCTCCGGTGGGGGGAGAAGCTTTCTTT. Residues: CSAPVGGEAFF.

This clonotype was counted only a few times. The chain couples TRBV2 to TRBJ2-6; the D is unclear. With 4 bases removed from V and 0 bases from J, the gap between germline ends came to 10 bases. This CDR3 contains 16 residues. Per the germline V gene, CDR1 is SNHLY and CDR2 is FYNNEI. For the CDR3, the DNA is TGTGCCAGCAGTGCAAATAGGATCTCTGGGGCCAACGTCCTGACTTTC. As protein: CASSANRISGANVLTF.

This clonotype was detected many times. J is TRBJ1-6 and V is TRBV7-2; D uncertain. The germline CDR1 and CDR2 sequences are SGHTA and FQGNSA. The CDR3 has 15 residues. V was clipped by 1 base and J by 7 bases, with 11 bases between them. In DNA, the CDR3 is TGTGCCAGCAGCTTAGTGTCGGGAGCCAATTCACCCCTCCACTTT. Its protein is CASSLVSGANSPLHF.

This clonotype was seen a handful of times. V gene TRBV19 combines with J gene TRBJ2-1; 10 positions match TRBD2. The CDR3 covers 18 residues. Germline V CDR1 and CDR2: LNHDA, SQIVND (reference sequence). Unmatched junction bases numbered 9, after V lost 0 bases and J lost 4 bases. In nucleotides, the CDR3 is TGTGCCAGTAGTATAGATTGGGCTAGCGGGAGAGCTTACAATGAGCAGTTCTTC. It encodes CASSIDWASGRAYNEQFF.

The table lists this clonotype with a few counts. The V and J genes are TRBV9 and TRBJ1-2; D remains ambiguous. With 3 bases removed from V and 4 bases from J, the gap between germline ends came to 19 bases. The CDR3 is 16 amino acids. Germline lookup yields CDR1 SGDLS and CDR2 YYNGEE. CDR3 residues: CASSAGVVLFGYGYTF. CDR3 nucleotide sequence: TGTGCCAGCAGCGCCGGCGTTGTCCTCTTTGGCTATGGCTACACCTTC.

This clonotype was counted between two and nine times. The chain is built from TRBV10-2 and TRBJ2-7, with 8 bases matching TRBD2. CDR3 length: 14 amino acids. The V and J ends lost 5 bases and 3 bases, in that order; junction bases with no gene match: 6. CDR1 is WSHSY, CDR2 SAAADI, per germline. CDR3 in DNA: TGCGCCAGCAGTAGCGGGAGAGGCCTCTACGAGCAGTACTTC. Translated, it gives CASSSGRGLYEQYF.

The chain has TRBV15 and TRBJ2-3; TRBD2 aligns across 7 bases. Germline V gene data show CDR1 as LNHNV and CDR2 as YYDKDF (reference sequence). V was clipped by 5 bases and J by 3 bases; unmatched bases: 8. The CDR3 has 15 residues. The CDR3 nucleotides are TGTGCCACCAGCGGGGGGGAGACTGAGACAGATACGCAGTATTTT. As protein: CATSGGETETDTQYF. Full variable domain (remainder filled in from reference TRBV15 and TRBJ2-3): DAMVIQNPRYQVTQFGKPVTLSCSQTLNHNVMYWYQQKSSQAPKLLFHYYDKDFNNEADTPDNFQSRRPNTSFCFLDIRSPGLGDTAMYLCATSGGETETDTQYFGPGTRLTVL.

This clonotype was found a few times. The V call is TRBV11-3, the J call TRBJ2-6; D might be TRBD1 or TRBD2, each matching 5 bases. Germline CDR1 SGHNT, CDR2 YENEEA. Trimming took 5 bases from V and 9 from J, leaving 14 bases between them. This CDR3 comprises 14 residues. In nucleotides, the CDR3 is TGTGCCAGCAGCCCGTCGAGGGGATACAACGTCCTGACTTTC. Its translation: CASSPSRGYNVLTF.

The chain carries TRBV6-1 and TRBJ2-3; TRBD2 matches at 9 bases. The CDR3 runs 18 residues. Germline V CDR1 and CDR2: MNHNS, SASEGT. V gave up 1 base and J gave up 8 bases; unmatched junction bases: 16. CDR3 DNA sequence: TGTGCCAGCAGTGAAGTGTGGCTAGCGGGGCCAACGTTGGCTACGCAGTATTTT. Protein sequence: CASSEVWLAGPTLATQYF.

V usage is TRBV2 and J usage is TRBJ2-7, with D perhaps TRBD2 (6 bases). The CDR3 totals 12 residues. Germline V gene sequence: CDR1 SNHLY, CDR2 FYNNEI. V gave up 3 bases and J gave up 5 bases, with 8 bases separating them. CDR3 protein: CASSDWRDEQYF. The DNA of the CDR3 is TGTGCCAGCAGTGATTGGAGGGACGAGCAGTACTTC.

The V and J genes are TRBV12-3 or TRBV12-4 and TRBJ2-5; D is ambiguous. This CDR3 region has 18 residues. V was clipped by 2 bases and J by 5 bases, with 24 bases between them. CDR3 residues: CASSLTRPPFSVSETQYF. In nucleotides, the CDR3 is TGTGCCAGCAGTTTAACAAGGCCACCGTTTTCTGTCTCTGAGACCCAGTACTTC.

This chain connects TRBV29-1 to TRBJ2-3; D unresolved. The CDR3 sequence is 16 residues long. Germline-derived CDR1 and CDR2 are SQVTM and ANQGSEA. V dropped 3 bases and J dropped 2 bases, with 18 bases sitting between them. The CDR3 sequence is CSVEVYIRRFTDTQYF. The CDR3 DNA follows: TGCAGCGTTGAGGTTTATATACGTAGATTCACAGATACGCAGTATTTT.